The rows below give T cell receptor beta chains drawn from one sample of a study of radiotherapy plus CTLA-4 blockade in lung cancer. Using immunoSEQ multiplex PCR, the repertoire was profiled, and TCRdb retains in-frame clones only, with some absent. Of 45,000 to 60,000 clones in the sample, 70% to 80% were seen once. The sample consisted of peripheral blood, taken from a patient treated with radiotherapy plus ipilimumab. The receptors shown here come from a human donor with non-small cell lung cancer who had a complete response to radiotherapy plus ipilimumab. CDR3s include the opening cysteine and the closing phenylalanine or tryptophan. A D gene is named only where the DNA matches it firmly. Clone size, where shown, is once, few, many, or a class for clones that have expanded.

d_gene	v_gene	j_gene	abundance	CDR3nt	CDR3aa
TRBD2	TRBV19	TRBJ2-3	.	TGTGCCAGCCTCCCGGGGGGGGGCCCAGATACGCAGTATTTT	CASLPGGGPDTQYF
TRBD1	TRBV7-2	TRBJ2-2	.	TGTGCCAGCAGCCTACCGACAGGGGTCTCCACTGGGGAGCTGTTTTTT	CASSLPTGVSTGELFF
.	TRBV5-6	TRBJ2-6	.	TGTGCCAGCAGGTTCCGTAGTACTTCTGGGGCCAACGTCCTGACTTTC	CASRFRSTSGANVLTF
.	TRBV5-4	TRBJ2-2	.	TGTGCCACTGAGGGGAGGACCGGGGAGCTGTTTTTT	CATEGRTGELFF
.	TRBV6-5	TRBJ2-3	.	TGTGCCAGCAGTTACTTGGATCCTAGCAAGTTCGGTACGCAGTATTTT	CASSYLDPSKFGTQYF
TRBD1	TRBV7-9	TRBJ2-3	few	TGTGCCAGCAGCTTTACTTCCCTCGGGACAGGGGACCTCACAGATACGCAGTATTTT	CASSFTSLGTGDLTDTQYF
.	TRBV5-1	TRBJ2-7	.	TGCGCCAACACAGGTCGCTCCTACGAGCAGTACTTC	CANTGRSYEQYF
TRBD1	TRBV19	TRBJ2-1	.	TGTGCCAGTAGTCCGACAGGGAGAAACAATGAGCAGTTCTTC	CASSPTGRNNEQFF
TRBD1	TRBV27	TRBJ2-2	.	TGTGCCAGCAGTTTAGGGACAGGGATCACCGGGGAGCTGTTTTTT	CASSLGTGITGELFF
TRBD1	TRBV10-1	TRBJ2-2	.	TGCGCCAGCAGTACAGGGGGCGACACCGGGGAGCTGTTTTTT	CASSTGGDTGELFF
TRBD2	TRBV9	TRBJ2-3	.	TGTGCCAGCAGCGCGGCTGGGACTAGCGAAACAGATACGCAGTATTTT	CASSAAGTSETDTQYF
.	TRBV11-2	TRBJ1-5	.	TGTGCCAGCAGCTTCGGACAACTCCATCAGCCCCAGCATTTT	CASSFGQLHQPQHF
TRBD1	TRBV29-1	TRBJ1-1	.	TGCAGCGTTGAACTCCAGGGGGGTACATTTGAAGCTTTCTTT	CSVELQGGTFEAFF
TRBD1	TRBV5-1	TRBJ2-2	.	TGCGCCAGCAGCTGGGGATCCGGGACAGGGGCCGGGGAGCTGTTTTTT	CASSWGSGTGAGELFF
.	TRBV5-4	TRBJ2-3	.	TGTGCCAGCAGCCCCCTAGGTGGGGATACGCAGTATTTT	CASSPLGGDTQYF
.	TRBV5-6	TRBJ1-2	.	TGTGCCAGCAGCAGGATGGCAGGGCTTGGCTATGGCTACACCTTC	CASSRMAGLGYGYTF
TRBD1	TRBV27	TRBJ2-3	.	TGTGCCAGCAGCCCCCGGACAGGCAGCACAGATACGCAGTATTTT	CASSPRTGSTDTQYF
TRBD2	TRBV9	TRBJ2-5	.	TGTGCCAGCAGCCCCAGGGGGCTAGCGGGGGCCCAAGAGACCCAGTACTTC	CASSPRGLAGAQETQYF
TRBD2	TRBV7-9	TRBJ2-5	.	TGTGCCAGCAGCCCCGGGACTAGCGGAGAGACCCAGTACTTC	CASSPGTSGETQYF
.	TRBV6-5	TRBJ2-1	.	TGTGCCAGCAGTGCCGACAGTTACAATGAGCAGTTCTTC	CASSADSYNEQFF
.	TRBV30	TRBJ1-5	few	TGTGCCTGGAACCACAGAAGAAATCAGCCCCAGCATTTT	CAWNHRRNQPQHF
.	TRBV7-8	TRBJ2-7	.	TGTGCCAGCAGCTCTCCGTCCTACGAGCAGTACTTC	CASSSPSYEQYF
TRBD1	TRBV18	TRBJ1-4	.	TGTGCCAGCTCACCTGACAGGGGCGGAACTAATGAAAAACTGTTTTTT	CASSPDRGGTNEKLFF
.	TRBV9	TRBJ1-4	.	TGTGCCAGCAGCCGGGAGGCAACTAATGAAAAACTGTTTTTT	CASSREATNEKLFF
TRBD2	TRBV7-8	TRBJ2-7	.	TGTGCCAGCAGCTTAGTAGGGGGGGACCCGGGACTAGCCGCGTACGAGCAGTACTTC	CASSLVGGDPGLAAYEQYF
.	TRBV7-6	TRBJ1-5	.	TGTGCCAGCAGCTTAAGGCCCGGGGACACCAATCAGCCCCAGCATTTT	CASSLRPGDTNQPQHF
TRBD1	TRBV10-3	TRBJ2-7	few	TGTGCCACCGGACAGGGGTATGACGAGCAGTACTTC	CATGQGYDEQYF
TRBD1	TRBV5-1	TRBJ1-2	.	TGCGCCAGCGGGGAGACAGGGGGTTATGGCTACACCTTC	CASGETGGYGYTF
.	TRBV7-8	TRBJ2-5	.	TGTGCCAGCAGCTTAGTCTCTGGGGGAGGAGAGACCCAGTACTTC	CASSLVSGGGETQYF
TRBD1	TRBV14	TRBJ1-6	.	TGTGCCAGCAGCCAAGGGCGGAACAGGGGCTCACCCCTCCACTTT	CASSQGRNRGSPLHF
.	TRBV27	TRBJ2-4	.	TGTGCCAGCAGTTTCAGGTCCAGTGTGCCCAAAAACATTCAGTACTTC	CASSFRSSVPKNIQYF
TRBD1	TRBV4-3	TRBJ2-5	.	TGCGCCAGCAGCCAGGGACAGGGCGGGCAAGAGACCCAGTACTTC	CASSQGQGGQETQYF
.	TRBV28	TRBJ1-1	few	TGTGCCAGCAGTTTAGCGCAGGGAAGAGGGAACACTGAAGCTTTCTTT	CASSLAQGRGNTEAFF
.	TRBV19	TRBJ1-2	once	TGTGCCAGTAGTATAGTACACCCAGATGGCTACACCTTC	CASSIVHPDGYTF
TRBD1	TRBV5-4	TRBJ1-1	.	TGTGCCAGCAGCCCGACAGGGACCTACACTGAAGCTTTCTTT	CASSPTGTYTEAFF
.	TRBV19	TRBJ1-1	few	TGTGCCAGTAGGACCGGGATCATTAAGGAAGCTTTCTTT	CASRTGIIKEAFF
TRBD1	TRBV28	TRBJ1-1	once	TGTGCCAGCAGTTCCGGGACAGGGCTGGACACTGAAGCTTTCTTT	CASSSGTGLDTEAFF
TRBD1	TRBV19	TRBJ1-2	few	TGTGCCAGTAGGGGACAGGGGGCAGCTGGCTACACCTTC	CASRGQGAAGYTF
.	TRBV28	TRBJ2-7	.	TGTGCCAGCAGTTCCCGAGATTACGAGCAGTACTTC	CASSSRDYEQYF
TRBD1	TRBV12-5	TRBJ1-2	once	TGTGCTAGTGGTTGGCAGACAGGGGTGGGTGGCTACACCTTC	CASGWQTGVGGYTF
.	TRBV9	TRBJ2-2	few	TGTGCCAGCAGCCAAAGGGGGAACACCGGGGAGCTGTTTTTT	CASSQRGNTGELFF
TRBD1	TRBV27	TRBJ1-6	.	TGTGCCAGCAGTTTTGGGGACAGGCGAAATTCACCCCTCCACTTT	CASSFGDRRNSPLHF
.	TRBV27	TRBJ1-2	.	TGTGCCAGCAGTTTATGGGGGGGCGGTGGCTACACCTTC	CASSLWGGGGYTF
.	TRBV9	TRBJ1-2	.	TGTGCCAGCAGCGCTCCAGACTATGGCTACACCTTC	CASSAPDYGYTF
.	TRBV18	TRBJ1-6	.	TGTGCCAGCTCACTTTCGGCAGGACTCGATTCACCCCTCCACTTT	CASSLSAGLDSPLHF
TRBD1	TRBV18	TRBJ1-6	.	TGTGCCAGCTCACCATATGGACAGGAGTATTCACCCCTCCACTTT	CASSPYGQEYSPLHF
TRBD2	TRBV7-7	TRBJ2-5	.	TGTGCTAGCAGCTTAGCGGGAGCGGGAGAGACCCAGTACTTC	CASSLAGAGETQYF
.	TRBV27	TRBJ1-5	.	TGTGCCAGCAGTAGACAGTATAGCAATCAGCCCCAGCATTTT	CASSRQYSNQPQHF
TRBD2	TRBV13	TRBJ2-7	.	TGTGCCAGCAGCTCCTGGACTAGCGGGGGGGTAGCCGAGCAGTACTTC	CASSSWTSGGVAEQYF
.	TRBV6-6	TRBJ1-4	few	TGTGCCAGCACACAGGGCGGGGGGGAAAAACTGTTTTTT	CASTQGGGEKLFF
TRBD1	TRBV5-1	TRBJ1-1	.	TGCGCCAGCAGCTTGGAGGGACAGGGAATGAACACTGAAGCTTTCTTT	CASSLEGQGMNTEAFF
.	TRBV10-3	TRBJ1-1	few	TGTGCCATCAGGGCGCAGGGGAACACTGAAGCTTTCTTT	CAIRAQGNTEAFF
.	TRBV19	TRBJ2-7	.	TGTGCCAGTAGTTGGACTGTAGGCTCCTACGAGCAGTACTTC	CASSWTVGSYEQYF